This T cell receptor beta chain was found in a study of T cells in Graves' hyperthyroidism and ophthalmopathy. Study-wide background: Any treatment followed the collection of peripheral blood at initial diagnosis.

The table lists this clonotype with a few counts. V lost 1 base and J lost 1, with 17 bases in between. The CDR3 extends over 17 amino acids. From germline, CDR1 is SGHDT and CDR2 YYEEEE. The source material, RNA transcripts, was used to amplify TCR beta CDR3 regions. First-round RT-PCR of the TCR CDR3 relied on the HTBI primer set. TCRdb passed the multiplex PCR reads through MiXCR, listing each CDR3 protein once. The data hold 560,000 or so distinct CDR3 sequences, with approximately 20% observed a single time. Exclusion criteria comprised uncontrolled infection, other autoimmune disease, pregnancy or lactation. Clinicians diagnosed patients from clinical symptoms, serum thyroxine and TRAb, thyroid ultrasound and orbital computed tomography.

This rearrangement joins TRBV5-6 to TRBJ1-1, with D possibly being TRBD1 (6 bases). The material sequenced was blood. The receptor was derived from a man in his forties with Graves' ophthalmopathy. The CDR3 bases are TGTGCCAGCAGCTTGAGGTGGTACGGGACACCGAACACTGAAGCTTTCTTT. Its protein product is CASSLRWYGTPNTEAFF.